The next 2 T cell receptor beta chains were all read from a single sample in a study of PD-1 blockade in classical Hodgkin lymphoma. Repertoires were generated with immunoSEQ multiplex PCR, while TCRdb's copy carries only in-frame clones and drops some. The sample includes tens of thousands of clones, around two thirds of them seen just once. There was relapse after autologous stem cell transplantation in every patient, and there was variation in brentuximab vedotin exposure. Source: peripheral blood mononuclear cells (PBMCs), taken at baseline. All receptors come from a human donor with classical Hodgkin lymphoma.

In the case of this clone: The CDR3 does not end in the conserved phenylalanine or tryptophan, so this is likely a read error. It is unclear where the CDR3 begins or ends on the DNA, so no DNA is shown, and the CDR3 is as TCRdb lists it. The chain joins TRBV7-9 to TRBJ2-7; TRBD1, the table's D call, lacks a check against the DNA. Germline V gene sequence: CDR1 SEHNR, CDR2 FQNEAQ (reference sequence). Ends included, the CDR3 has 17 residues. This CDR3 is CASSPPRPGQGPLGVNL.

This clone was seen more than once but under ten times. The chain links TRBV7-9 to TRBJ1-1; D is undetermined. This CDR3 has 15 residues. In germline, CDR1 is SEHNR, CDR2 FQNEAQ (reference sequence). V lost 1 base and J 3 bases, leaving 12 bases between the germline ends. The CDR3 is CASSLGSYRYTEAFF. CDR3 coding DNA: TGTGCCAGCAGCTTAGGGAGTTACAGATACACTGAAGCTTTCTTT.